This T cell receptor beta chain originates from a study of blood T cells in healthy people across ages. Study results and limitations: Estimated diversity, derived from one million T cells, was regarded as an underestimate. In older individuals, TCR beta diversity per million T cells was lower, falling roughly linearly with age.

A second PCR of roughly 7 to 11 cycles used a sample-barcoded 5' primer and a J-beta primer mix. Every molecule of cDNA carried a tag from a template-switch adaptor with 12 random nucleotides. The study obtained at least 3 million CDR3-containing paired-end reads from every sample. TCRdb re-called the 5' RACE reads through MiXCR, storing one row per CDR3 protein. This table has roughly 730,000 distinct CDR3 sequences, approximately 53% appearing once. Worth noting for this clonotype: The antigen is not known.

This TCR came from a man aged 35 to 55 in good health. Input material: blood.

The CDR3 protein is CSAREGQPAKTEAFF. The CDR3 DNA follows: TGCAGTGCTAGAGAAGGACAGCCGGCAAAAACAGAAGCTTTCTTT. V and J are TRBV20-1 and TRBJ1-1; possibly TRBD1 for D (6 bases). Per the germline V gene, CDR1 is DFQATT and CDR2 is SNEGSKA (reference sequence). There are 15 residues in the CDR3. Trimming left V 0 bases short and J 8 bases short, with 19 bases between.